This T cell receptor beta chain was sequenced during a study of blood T cell repertoires in COVID-19. Germline loops: CDR1 SGHTA, CDR2 FQGNSA. This CDR3 region has 16 residues. The germline V and J ends were trimmed by 5 bases and 0 bases, with 11 bases remaining between them. Authors' methods: Reference gene primer amplification in the assay estimated nucleated cell counts. Data came from immunoSEQ multiplex PCR; TCRdb stores just in-frame clones and leaves some out. The D gene and trimming were derived from the DNA, and the V and J assignments and clone size from that table. In the table there are over 150,000 clones, 70% to 85% of which are singletons.

The chain employs TRBV7-2 and TRBJ2-6, with D possibly matching TRBD2 (6 bases). The receptor comes from a human donor in a cohort sampled during active COVID-19. Sequences were obtained from peripheral blood. DNA of the CDR3: TGTGCCAGCAGCCGGGAGATAAGCTCTGGGGCCAACGTCCTGACTTTC. Its protein is CASSREISSGANVLTF.